Each of the 32 T cell receptor beta chains below was sequenced from the same sample in a study of T cell repertoires in cytomegalovirus infection. Each CDR3 protein is one row after TCRdb ran MiXCR on the reads. This repertoire shows around 280,000 distinct CDR3 sequences, roughly a tenth found once; its top ten account for around 2.5%. Sequencing was done on a sample of PBMCs. The origin of the receptors is a human donor in good health (CMV status not recorded). Some clones in this sample may be carry-over from other donors' samples.

This clonotype was counted many times. The rearrangement links TRBV7-3 to TRBJ1-1, with D unresolved. CDR3 length: 13 amino acids. Looked up from germline, CDR1 is SGHTA and CDR2 is FQGTGA. Trimming stripped 2 bases from V and 7 bases from J, with 11 bases between. CDR3: CASSLSPRDEAFF. CDR3 DNA: TGTGCCAGCAGCTTATCTCCCCGAGATGAAGCTTTCTTT.

Many counts were recorded for this clonotype. The chain is built from TRBV29-1 and TRBJ2-7, with TRBD1 identical over 11 bases. The J segment lost 7 bases and the V segment lost 6 bases, leaving 14 bases of the junction unmatched. The V gene's germline CDR1 is SQVTM and CDR2 ANQGSEA. The CDR3 is 15 residues long. CDR3 DNA: TGCAGCGTCCTTTATCTGGACAGGGGGCGTCGGGAGCAGTACTTC. Translated: CSVLYLDRGRREQYF.

This clonotype was seen ten or more times. The chain employs TRBV7-6 and TRBJ1-1; possibly TRBD1 for D (6 bases). Trimming left V 8 bases short and J 0 bases short, with 19 bases between. Per the germline V gene, CDR1 is SGHVS and CDR2 is FNYEAQ. The CDR3 is 16 amino acids. The CDR3 protein is CASGLRARGMNTEAFF. CDR3 DNA sequence: TGTGCCAGCGGATTACGGGCCAGGGGCATGAACACTGAAGCTTTCTTT. The full variable domain, completed using reference TRBV7-6 and TRBJ1-1, is GAGVSQSPRYKVTKRGQDVALRCDPISGHVSLYWYRQALGQGPEFLTYFNYEAQQDKSGLPNDRFSAERPEGSISTLTIQRTEQRDSAMYRCASGLRARGMNTEAFFGQGTRLTVV.

This clonotype was counted ten times or more. The rearrangement joins TRBV7-2 to TRBJ2-4, with D hard to call. This CDR3 has 13 amino acids. Germline CDR1 reads SGHTA; CDR2 reads FQGNSA. V dropped 4 bases and J dropped 8 bases, with 12 bases sitting between them. The CDR3 DNA follows: TGTGCCAGCAGCTCCAGAATCTTGGACATTCAGTACTTC. Its protein is CASSSRILDIQYF.

This clonotype was detected many times. The V and J genes are TRBV7-2 and TRBJ1-5; D remains ambiguous. The CDR3 loop spans 17 amino acids. The germline V and J ends were trimmed by 2 bases and 0 bases, with 14 bases remaining between them. Germline V gives CDR1 SGHTA, CDR2 FQGNSA. The CDR3 loop reads CASSLMGGAYSNQPQHF. In DNA, the CDR3 is TGTGCCAGCAGCTTAATGGGCGGAGCATATAGCAATCAGCCCCAGCATTTT. Complete variable domain (other parts from reference TRBV7-2 and TRBJ1-5): GAGVSQSPSNKVTEKGKDVELRCDPISGHTALYWYRQSLGQGLEFLIYFQGNSAPDKSGLPSDRFSAERTGGSVSTLTIQRTQQEDSAVYLCASSLMGGAYSNQPQHFGDGTRLSIL.

In its sample, this clonotype was seen many times. The J gene is TRBJ2-6, the V gene TRBV5-5; D ambiguous. The germline CDR1 and CDR2 sequences are SGHKS and YYEKEE (reference sequence). V shed 0 bases and J shed 1 base, with 14 bases lying between them. The CDR3 extends over 18 amino acids. Here the CDR3 reads CASSLEWFRPSGANVLTF. Here the CDR3 DNA reads TGTGCCAGCAGCTTGGAGTGGTTCAGGCCATCTGGGGCCAACGTCCTGACTTTC.

There are many counts of this clonotype. The CDR3 region is CASGEVSSTDTQYF. The CDR3 DNA follows: TGTGCCAGCGGGGAAGTCTCTAGCACAGATACGCAGTATTTT. The rearrangement links TRBV2 to TRBJ2-3; D gene ambiguous. CDR1 is SNHLY, CDR2 FYNNEI, per germline. The CDR3 runs 14 residues. Trimming pared 8 bases from V and 0 bases from J, leaving 12 bases between.

This rearrangement joins TRBV29-1 to TRBJ1-2; 7 bases match TRBD1. From germline, CDR1 is SQVTM and CDR2 ANQGSEA. The CDR3 is made up of 14 amino acids. J gave up 4 bases and V 4 bases, and 9 bases lay outside the gene matches. The CDR3 sequence is CSVGTGDPAYGYTF. For the CDR3, the DNA is TGCAGCGTTGGGACAGGCGACCCCGCCTATGGCTACACCTTC.

This clonotype was counted at least ten times. This chain uses TRBV14 with TRBJ1-2; the match to TRBD1 covers 9 bases. The trim removed 4 bases at V and 4 bases at J, leaving 13 bases unmatched. The CDR3 consists of 17 residues. CDR1 is SGHDN, CDR2 FVKESK, per germline. The CDR3 nucleotides read TGTGCCAGCAGCCGCCGAACCTCCGGGACAGGGAGCTATGGCTACACCTTC. Translation gives CASSRRTSGTGSYGYTF.

The sample holds a few counts of this clonotype. This rearrangement joins TRBV24-1 to TRBJ2-2; tentatively, D is TRBD1 or TRBD2 (5 bases each). The germline V gene has CDR1 KGHDR and CDR2 SFDVKD. Trimming cost V 3 bases and J 5 bases, with 15 bases left between them. This CDR3 has 16 amino acids. CDR3 nucleotide sequence: TGTGCCACCAGTGATGCCGGGACGGAAGGGACCGGGGAGCTGTTTTTT. It encodes CATSDAGTEGTGELFF.

This clonotype was observed many times. The chain recombines TRBV18 with TRBJ2-1; a possible D gene is TRBD1 (6 bases). V shed 6 bases and J shed 0 bases, with 9 bases lying between them. The CDR3 spans 14 residues. Germline V gives CDR1 KGHSH, CDR2 LQKENI. The chain's CDR3 is CASSRGYSYNEQFF. The CDR3 nucleotides are TGTGCCAGCTCCAGGGGTTACTCCTACAATGAGCAGTTCTTC.

This clonotype was observed at least ten times. The chain carries TRBV25-1 and TRBJ1-5; a possible D gene is TRBD1 (6 bases). V lost 6 bases and J lost 4, with 13 bases in between. This CDR3 spans 14 amino acids. Germline assignment: CDR1 MGHDK and CDR2 SYGVNS. Here the CDR3 reads CASRQTGGNQPQHF. The CDR3 nucleotides are TGTGCCAGCAGGCAGACAGGTGGGAATCAGCCCCAGCATTTT.

This clonotype came up many times. The CDR3 coding sequence is TGCGCCAGCAGCCAAACAGGACTCCACGAATACTCCTACAATGAGCAGTTCTTC. The encoded protein is CASSQTGLHEYSYNEQFF. The V and J genes are TRBV4-1 and TRBJ2-1, with D perhaps matching TRBD1 or TRBD2 (5 bases each). CDR1 and CDR2 from the germline V gene are MGHRA and YSYEKL. The CDR3 runs 18 residues. Between the trimmed V and J ends, which lost 2 bases and 0 bases, there was a span of 17 bases.

About this clonotype itself: Being one base from a much bigger clone, this may be a read error. The final CDR3 position lacks the conserved phenylalanine or tryptophan, pointing to a likely read error. This sequence joins TRBV2 and TRBJ2-5; TRBD2 aligns across 7 bases. The trim removed 8 bases at V and 1 base at J, leaving 7 bases unmatched. In germline, CDR1 is SNHLY, CDR2 FYNNEI. The CDR3 runs 14 residues. This CDR3 reads CASGGGRLQETQYI. CDR3 in DNA: TGTGCCAGCGGGGGGGGACGACTCCAAGAGACCCAGTACATC.

This clonotype has a count of ten or more. The V call is TRBV18, the J call TRBJ2-1; a possible D gene is TRBD2 (5 bases). V lost 3 bases to trimming and J lost 8 bases, with 14 bases between them. The germline V gene has CDR1 KGHSH and CDR2 LQKENI. This CDR3 spans 14 amino acids. The CDR3 DNA is TGTGCCAGCTCACCCCGGGGTAGCTTCTATGAGCAGTTCTTC. It translates to CASSPRGSFYEQFF.

This clonotype appeared a few times. This may arise from a read error, as a much more abundant clone is one base away. The rearrangement links TRBV7-2 to TRBJ1-1; 8 bases agree with TRBD1. Trimming took 2 bases from V and 4 from J; bases not matched to a gene: 6. This CDR3 comprises 15 residues. Germline CDR1 and CDR2: SGHTA and FQGNSA. The DNA of the CDR3 is TGTGCCAGCAGCTTATTTCAGGGGGCAAGCACTGAAGCTTTCTTT. Its translation is CASSLFQGASTEAFF.

This clonotype occurred many times. The rearrangement uses TRBV7-8 and TRBJ2-5; perhaps TRBD2 as D (6 bases). Germline assignment: CDR1 SGHVS and CDR2 FQNEAQ. V gave up 5 bases and J gave up 7 bases, with 17 bases separating them. This CDR3 spans 14 amino acids. CDR3 nucleotide sequence: TGTGCCAGCAGCCTGGGACTCCCCAGGGCGACCCAGTACTTC. Translation gives CASSLGLPRATQYF.

The table lists this clonotype with a few counts. This chain connects TRBV20-1 to TRBJ2-7; TRBD2 is a possible D gene (6 bases). Germline CDR1 is DFQATT and CDR2 is SNEGSKA (reference sequence). The V end was cut by 0 bases, the J end by 2 bases, with 14 bases between. The CDR3 consists of 15 residues. The CDR3: CSARDPGDATYEQYF. DNA for the CDR3: TGCAGTGCTAGAGATCCGGGGGACGCCACCTACGAGCAGTACTTC.

This clonotype was detected many times. The rearrangement links TRBV7-2 to TRBJ1-2, with 9 bases aligning to TRBD1. In germline, CDR1 is SGHTA, CDR2 FQGNSA. V dropped 0 bases and J dropped 0; count of bases not matched to a gene: 2. The CDR3 runs 16 residues. This CDR3 is CASSLAGTGTNYGYTF. The CDR3 DNA reads TGTGCCAGCAGCTTAGCGGGGACAGGGACTAACTATGGCTACACCTTC.

This clonotype was seen repeatedly, ten times or more. The V and J genes are TRBV6-2 or TRBV6-3 and TRBJ2-5, with 8 positions matching TRBD1. The CDR3 length is 15 residues. CDR1 is MNHEY and CDR2 is SVGEGT in the germline V gene. The J segment lost 4 bases and the V segment lost 5 bases, leaving 9 bases of the junction unmatched. The CDR3 region has the DNA TGTGCCAGCAGTGACCCGGCAGGGGGCCTAGAGACCCAGTACTTC. Protein sequence: CASSDPAGGLETQYF.

The gene calls are TRBV2 and TRBJ2-7, with D possibly being TRBD2 (5 bases). Germline V lookup: CDR1 SNHLY, CDR2 FYNNEI. The CDR3 runs to 13 residues. Trimming shortened V by 8 bases and J by 2 bases, and 13 bases separated the two germline ends. Here the CDR3 reads CASGWASPYEQYV. The CDR3 region has the DNA TGTGCCAGCGGGTGGGCTAGCCCCTACGAGCAGTACGTC.

There are many counts of this clonotype. This chain links TRBV6-5 with TRBJ1-2, with D possibly being TRBD1 (5 bases). This CDR3 has 15 residues. Germline V CDR1 and CDR2: MNHEY, SVGAGI. The V end lost 0 bases, the J end lost 8 bases, and 16 bases lay between the germline ends. CDR3 coding DNA: TGTGCCAGCAGTTACTCCATAGGGCAGGGCAAAGGCTACACCTTC. This translates into CASSYSIGQGKGYTF.

The V call is TRBV6-5, the J call TRBJ1-5, with D hard to call. CDR1 and CDR2 from the germline V gene are MNHEY and SVGAGI. This CDR3 is built from 14 residues. Trimming pared 0 bases from V and 5 bases from J, leaving 8 bases between. The CDR3 here is CASSYSGEDQPQHF. CDR3 nucleotide sequence: TGTGCCAGCAGTTACTCGGGTGAAGATCAGCCCCAGCATTTT.

This clonotype was counted many times. The chain recombines TRBV20-1 with TRBJ2-5, with TRBD2 matching 7 bases. The CDR3 contains 14 residues. V dropped 2 bases and J dropped 5; count of bases not matched to a gene: 8. The V gene's germline CDR1 is DFQATT and CDR2 SNEGSKA (reference sequence). Here the CDR3 DNA reads TGCAGTGCTAGATCGGTCGGACTAGAGGAGACCCAGTACTTC. Amino acid sequence: CSARSVGLEETQYF.

This chain joins TRBV20-1 and TRBJ2-3; TRBD1 matches 7 bases. J gave up 2 bases and V 5 bases, and 13 bases lay outside the gene matches. This CDR3 comprises 16 residues. CDR1 and CDR2 from the germline V gene are DFQATT and SNEGSKA (reference sequence). The DNA for the CDR3 is TGCAGTGCTCTCAAGCGACAGGGAGACTCCACAGATACGCAGTATTTT. Translated: CSALKRQGDSTDTQYF.

The chain recombines TRBV20-1 with TRBJ2-5; TRBD2 matches 7 bases. The junction had 6 bases not matched to a gene; V was cut back by 6 bases and J by 2 bases. This CDR3 comprises 13 residues. The V gene's germline CDR1 is DFQATT and CDR2 SNEGSKA (reference sequence). The DNA of the CDR3 is TGCAGTGCGCCGCGGGGGTCGCAAGAGACCCAGTACTTC. Its translation is CSAPRGSQETQYF.

In this sample, this clonotype turned up many times. The chain couples TRBV25-1 to TRBJ2-7; D not certain. V was clipped by 4 bases and J by 7 bases, with 5 bases between them. CDR1 and CDR2 from the germline V gene are MGHDK and SYGVNS. The CDR3 is 10 residues long. In DNA, the CDR3 is TGTGCCAGCAGTGGGGGTGAGCAGTACTTC. Residues: CASSGGEQYF.

This clonotype was recorded a few times. This chain uses TRBV29-1 with TRBJ2-5; the D is unclear. The CDR3 length is 12 residues. Deletions cut 5 bases from V and 1 base from J, with 8 bases between. Germline-derived CDR1 and CDR2 are SQVTM and ANQGSEA. The CDR3 is CSVRQLQETQYF. In nucleotides, the CDR3 is TGCAGCGTTCGCCAGCTCCAAGAGACCCAGTACTTC.

The sample holds many counts of this clonotype. This chain connects TRBV6-2 or TRBV6-3 to TRBJ1-2, with D hard to call. CDR3 size: 11 residues. Trimming left V 10 bases short and J 8 bases short, with 14 bases between. Germline V CDR1 and CDR2: MNHEY, SVGEGT. CDR3 DNA: TGTGCCACCTCGACCTTGGGAGGCTACACCTTC. Protein: CATSTLGGYTF.

There are many counts of this clonotype. V usage is TRBV7-2 and J usage is TRBJ2-1, with D perhaps matching TRBD1 (5 bases). In germline, CDR1 is SGHTA, CDR2 FQGNSA. The CDR3 length is 13 residues. The V and J ends lost 4 bases and 7 bases respectively, with 11 bases between them. The CDR3 DNA reads as TGTGCCAGCAGCTCCCATCAGGGTAATGAGCAGTTCTTC. Residues: CASSSHQGNEQFF.

This clonotype was picked up many times. The rearrangement joins TRBV19 to TRBJ2-5, with 11 bases lining up with TRBD2. CDR1 is LNHDA and CDR2 is SQIVND in the germline V gene (reference sequence). The V segment lost 5 bases and the J segment 5 bases; nucleotides outside the gene matches: 7. CDR3 length: 15 residues. The CDR3 DNA reads as TGTGCCAGTAGTCCCCTAGCGGGGGGCCGCGAGACCCAGTACTTC. Encoded protein: CASSPLAGGRETQYF. Based on the CDR3 plus reference TRBV19 and TRBJ2-5, the full variable domain is DGGITQSPKYLFRKEGQNVTLSCEQNLNHDAMYWYRQDPGQGLRLIYYSQIVNDFQKGDIAEGYSVSREKKESFPLTVTSAQKNPTAFYLCASSPLAGGRETQYFGPGTRLLVL.

The V and J genes are TRBV27 and TRBJ2-5, with D unclear. The CDR3 covers 14 residues. The V end lost 0 bases, the J end lost 5 bases, and 10 bases lay between the germline ends. Germline CDR1 reads MNHEY; CDR2 reads SMNVEV (reference sequence). CDR3 loop: CASSLSPGWETQYF. The DNA of the CDR3 is TGTGCCAGCAGTTTATCCCCCGGGTGGGAGACCCAGTACTTC.